This is a list of T cell receptor beta chains from one sample in a study of human T cells and chemical hapten exposure. TCRdb itself ran the RACE reads through MiXCR, one entry per CDR3 protein. Here the sample spans 300,000 to 450,000 distinct CDR3 sequences, over 5% being singletons. Sequencing was performed on whole blood, taken in connection with sensitization to the hapten diphenylcyclopropenone (DPC). Every receptor here comes from a woman in her late teens or twenties with alopecia areata. Some clones in this sample may be carry-over from other donors' samples. The CDR3 runs from the conserved cysteine through the conserved F or W. D genes are given only for firm matches. Clone size is given for some rows only: seen once, a few or many times, or a class if the clone is expanded.

clone_size j_call d_call v_call cdr3_nt cdr3_aa
many TRBJ2-3 . TRBV28 TGTGCCAGCAGCCCTCAGGGGGGGGCAAGCACAGATACGCAGTATTTT CASSPQGGASTDTQYF
few TRBJ2-1 . TRBV2 TGTGCCAGCAGAGCATTTAATGAGCAGTTCTTC CASRAFNEQFF
. TRBJ2-3 TRBD1 TRBV5-1 TGCGCCAGTGAGCAGGGGGTCAGCACAGATACGCAGTATTTT CASEQGVSTDTQYF
. TRBJ2-1 . TRBV7-2 TGTGCCAGCAGCGACAAGGACTCAGCCTACAATGAGCAGTTCTTC CASSDKDSAYNEQFF
. TRBJ1-1 . TRBV5-4 TGTGCCAGCAGCCGAGGGCTAGGGAACACTGAAGCTTTCTTT CASSRGLGNTEAFF
. TRBJ1-5 TRBD1 TRBV10-3 TGTGCCAGCTCCCCGGGACAGGGGGTCCAAGATAGCAATCAGCCCCAGCATTTT CASSPGQGVQDSNQPQHF
many TRBJ1-1 . TRBV5-1 TGCGCCAGCAGCTTTCAGAGGAACACTGAAGCTTTCTTT CASSFQRNTEAFF
many TRBJ1-1 TRBD1 TRBV5-1 TGCGCCAGCACCTACACAGGGGGAGGGGAGTACACTGAAGCTTTCTTT CASTYTGGGEYTEAFF
few TRBJ2-5 TRBD2 TRBV6-5 TGTGCCAGCACCCCCCGGGGGGGCAGAGTCGAGACCCAGTACTTC CASTPRGGRVETQYF
. TRBJ2-2 . TRBV6-2/TRBV6-3 TGTGCCAGCATAGAGGAGGGTACGAACACCGGGGAGCTGTTTTTT CASIEEGTNTGELFF
many TRBJ1-1 . TRBV9 TGTGCCAGCAGCGTAAACCCAGAGAACACTGAAGCTTTCTTT CASSVNPENTEAFF
few TRBJ2-3 TRBD1 TRBV28 TGTGCCAGCAGTATTTGGACAGGGGGGGCAGATACGCAGTATTTT CASSIWTGGADTQYF
. TRBJ1-1 . TRBV27 TGTGCCAGCAGTTTTGGAGCTTTAAACACTGAAGCTTTCTTT CASSFGALNTEAFF
. TRBJ1-6 . TRBV4-2 TGTGCCAGCAGCCCAGATTCCGACGGTCTTTCACCCCTCCACTTT CASSPDSDGLSPLHF
few TRBJ2-2 . TRBV6-5 TGTGCCAGCAGTCCGGAGGGGGCGCGGGCCGGGGAGCTGTTTTTT CASSPEGARAGELFF
. TRBJ2-4 . TRBV5-4 TGTGCCAGCAGCCCGGCAGGAGACCTAGCCAAAAACATTCAGTACTTC CASSPAGDLAKNIQYF
few TRBJ1-1 . TRBV6-5 TGTGCCAGCAGTTACCTTGGCAGACTGAACACTGAAGCTTTCTTT CASSYLGRLNTEAFF
. TRBJ1-1 . TRBV6-2/TRBV6-3 TGTGCCAGCGGGGGAAGACAGTTGGCTTTCTTT CASGGRQLAFF
many TRBJ2-1 . TRBV12-3/TRBV12-4 TGTGCCAGCAGTTCCGGGGTAGGCGGGACCACGGCTTCTGAGCAGTTCTTC CASSSGVGGTTASEQFF
many TRBJ1-5 TRBD1 TRBV6-2/TRBV6-3 TGTGCCAGCAGCATAACAGGGGGCAGCAATCAGCCCCAGCATTTT CASSITGGSNQPQHF
. TRBJ2-1 TRBD2 TRBV5-1 TGCGCCAGCAGGTCAGGACTAGCTTCTGACAATGAGCAGTTCTTC CASRSGLASDNEQFF
many TRBJ2-5 . TRBV25-1 TGTGCCAGCAGTTTCTCGGAGACCCAGTACTTC CASSFSETQYF
. TRBJ1-5 . TRBV3-1 TGTGCCAGCAGTCAAGAGACAGGAATCAAGCCCCAGCATTTT CASSQETGIKPQHF
many TRBJ1-5 . TRBV21-1 TGTGCCAGTCCAACGAGGACGGCCGATAGCAATCAGCCCCAGCATTTT CASPTRTADSNQPQHF
few TRBJ2-5 TRBD1 TRBV12-3/TRBV12-4 TGTGCCAGCACCCAGGGACAGGGCAACCAAGAGACCCAGTACTTC CASTQGQGNQETQYF
. TRBJ1-2 TRBD1 TRBV5-5 TGTGCCAGCACTCTGAGGCTACAGGGGGCTGATGGCTACACCTTC CASTLRLQGADGYTF
few TRBJ1-2 . TRBV28 TGTGCCAGCAGTTCGGGGGACCTGGAGAACTATGGCTACACCTTC CASSSGDLENYGYTF
many TRBJ1-2 TRBD1 TRBV29-1 TGCAGCGTTCTTAAACAGGGGGCCTATGGCTACACCTTC CSVLKQGAYGYTF
medium-sized TRBJ1-4 . TRBV10-3 TGTGCCATCAGTGAAATGGCAGGGCTTAATGAAAAACTGTTTTTT CAISEMAGLNEKLFF
few TRBJ2-3 . TRBV6-5 TGTGCCAGCAGTTACAACAGACGGGCAGATACGCAGTATTTT CASSYNRRADTQYF
few TRBJ1-2 . TRBV29-1 TGCAGCGTTGAAGAAGGGGGTAGAAGAAGAGGGCGGCAGGGACATGAAGGCTATGGCTACACCTTC CSVEEGGRRRGRQGHEGYGYTF
. TRBJ2-7 . TRBV13 TGTGCCAGCAGCTCGCAAAGGGTCTACGAGCAGTACTTC CASSSQRVYEQYF
many TRBJ2-3 . TRBV7-2 TGTGCCAGCAGCTTAGTGGCACCGACTACAGATACGCAGTATTTT CASSLVAPTTDTQYF
few TRBJ1-2 . TRBV29-1 TGCAGCTTGGACTCTGGCTATGGCTACACCTTC CSLDSGYGYTF
few TRBJ2-5 TRBD2 TRBV4-2 TGTGCCAGCAGCCACCCAACTAGCGGGGGGGCTCGGGAGACCCAGTACTTC CASSHPTSGGARETQYF
. TRBJ1-2 TRBD1 TRBV4-3 TGCGCCAGCAGCCAAGACTTGATCTTGGACAGGTTCCGTATGAACTACACCTTC CASSQDLILDRFRMNYTF
. TRBJ2-3 . TRBV11-1 TGTGCCAGCAGCTTGGACCTTACAGGAGAGACAGATACGCAGTATTTT CASSLDLTGETDTQYF
few TRBJ1-4 . TRBV3-1 TGTGCCAGCAGCCAAAAAGGGGGGAATGAAAAACTGTTTTTT CASSQKGGNEKLFF